The 3 T cell receptor beta chains given below trace back to one sample, sequenced in a study of blood T cells in healthy people across ages. A J-beta primer mix and a sample-barcoded 5' primer were used in a second PCR of roughly 6 to 12 cycles. TCRdb called the 5' RACE reads again in MiXCR, with one record for every CDR3 protein. The sample lists 1.5 million to 2 million distinct CDR3 sequences; roughly 27% were seen once. The sequenced sample was blood. Receptor source: a woman in her thirties in good health.

The chain employs TRBV29-1 and TRBJ1-5; TRBD1 aligns across 11 bases. This CDR3 is 18 amino acids long. With 3 bases clipped from V and 5 bases from J, the junction kept 15 bases outside the gene matches. Germline V lookup: CDR1 SQVTM, CDR2 ANQGSEA. The CDR3: CSVDVTASGQGGHQPQHF. CDR3 sequence (DNA): TGCAGCGTTGACGTAACTGCTTCGGGACAGGGGGGACATCAGCCCCAGCATTTT.

This clonotype has more than one count but fewer than ten. The J gene is TRBJ2-3, the V gene TRBV5-1, with D unresolved. Trimming removed 4 bases at V and 2 bases at J, with 20 bases between. This CDR3 has 17 amino acids. Germline V gene lookup returns CDR1 SGHRS and CDR2 YFSETQ. As DNA, the CDR3 is TGCGCCAGCAGCCCCACAGCGACTGAACAACCCACAGATACGCAGTATTTT. Protein: CASSPTATEQPTDTQYF.

This clonotype was found many times. This sequence joins TRBV5-1 and TRBJ1-2; 7 positions agree with TRBD1. The CDR3 length is 13 residues. Trimming took 4 bases from V and 5 from J; bases not matched to a gene: 5. Germline CDR1 SGHRS, CDR2 YFSETQ. CDR3 in amino acids: CASSEQGRYGYTF. DNA of the CDR3: TGCGCCAGCAGCGAACAGGGGAGGTATGGCTACACCTTC.